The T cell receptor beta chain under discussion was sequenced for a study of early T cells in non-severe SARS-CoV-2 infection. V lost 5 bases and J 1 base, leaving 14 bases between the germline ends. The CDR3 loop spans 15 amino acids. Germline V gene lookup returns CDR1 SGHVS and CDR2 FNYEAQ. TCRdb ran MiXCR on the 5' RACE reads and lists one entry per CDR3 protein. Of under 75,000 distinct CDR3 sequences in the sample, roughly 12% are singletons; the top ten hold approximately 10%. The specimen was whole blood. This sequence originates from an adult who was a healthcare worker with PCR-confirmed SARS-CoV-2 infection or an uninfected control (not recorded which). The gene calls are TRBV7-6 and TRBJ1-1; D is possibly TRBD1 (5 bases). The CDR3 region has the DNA TGTGCCAGCAGCCCATATTTGGGACCGAACACTGAAGCTTTCTTT. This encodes CASSPYLGPNTEAFF.